Listed below are T cell receptor beta chains from one sample, sequenced in a study of T-cell reconstitution after alpha-beta-depleted transplantation in children. TCRdb used MiXCR to reprocess the PCR reads, holding one entry per CDR3 protein. This table has 450,000 to 600,000 distinct CDR3 sequences, approximately 20% appearing once. Source: PBMCs from the stem cell graft donor, taken from the stem cell graft. These receptors all come from a human donor who donated a stem cell graft to a child with acute lymphoblastic leukemia. The CDR3 runs from the conserved cysteine through the conserved F or W.

>TRBV6-5|TRBJ1-2
CASSYTWDSVYGYTF
>TRBV7-9|TRBJ1-2
CASTSSYDGYGYTF
>TRBV14|TRBJ2-7
CASSWARYEQYF
>TRBV7-9|TRBJ2-7
CASSSGPSGSSYEQYF
>TRBV11-1|TRBJ2-1
CASSLPAGGPTSYNEQFF
>TRBV27|TRBJ2-7
CASSLLRGDGVQYF
>TRBV5-1|TRBJ2-4
CASSLTGQEFLAKNIQYF
>TRBV7-3|TRBJ2-2
CASSFRTGTTANTGELFF
>TRBV11-2|TRBJ1-4
CASSPRDRRNEKLFF
>TRBV3-1|TRBJ1-3
CASGYGHSGNTIYF
>TRBV5-1|TRBJ2-1
CASSSRQGKSYNEQFF
>TRBV7-8|TRBJ2-7
CASSPLRVGEQYF
>TRBV29-1|TRBJ2-1
CSVEDLVNEQFF
>TRBV5-1|TRBJ2-2
CASSLVGQPNTGELFF
>TRBV7-2|TRBJ2-7
CASSLRIAGAVEQYF
>TRBV5-6|TRBJ2-4
CASSREGTLAKNIQYF
>TRBV12-3/TRBV12-4|TRBJ2-7
CASSLRQGPPEQYF
>TRBV10-2|TRBJ2-1
CASSEGPVYEQFF
>TRBV5-1|TRBJ2-1
CASSGGEQFF
>TRBV4-1|TRBJ2-7
CASSQRLAGGHEQYF
>TRBV5-1|TRBJ2-5
CASSFTRGGETQYF
>TRBV12-3/TRBV12-4|TRBJ2-1
CASSPHAGSSYNEQFF
>TRBV15|TRBJ2-7
CATSIRGIDPYEQYF
>TRBV20-1|TRBJ2-1
CSARDKPKAGGTYNEQFF